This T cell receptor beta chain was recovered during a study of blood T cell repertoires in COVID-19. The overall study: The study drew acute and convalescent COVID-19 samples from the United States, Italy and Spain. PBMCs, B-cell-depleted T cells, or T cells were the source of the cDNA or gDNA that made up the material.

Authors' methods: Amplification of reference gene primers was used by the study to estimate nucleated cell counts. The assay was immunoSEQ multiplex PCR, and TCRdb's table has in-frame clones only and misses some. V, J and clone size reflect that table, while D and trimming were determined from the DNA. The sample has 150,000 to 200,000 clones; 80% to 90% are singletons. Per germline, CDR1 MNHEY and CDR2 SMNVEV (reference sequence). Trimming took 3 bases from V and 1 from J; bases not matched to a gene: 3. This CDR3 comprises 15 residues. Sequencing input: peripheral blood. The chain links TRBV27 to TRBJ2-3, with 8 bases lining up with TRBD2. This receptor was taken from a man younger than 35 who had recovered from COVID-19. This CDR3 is CASSFLAGRTDTQYF. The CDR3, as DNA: TGTGCCAGCAGTTTTCTAGCGGGCCGCACAGATACGCAGTATTTT.